A single sample is the source of the 16 T cell receptor beta chains below, sequenced in a study of T cell repertoires in cytomegalovirus infection. Their antigens remain unidentified. TCRdb reanalysed the reads using MiXCR and keeps one entry per CDR3 protein. Of about 220,000 distinct CDR3 sequences in the sample, 35% to 45% were seen once. Sequencing was performed on CD8+ T cells from cultured PBMCs, taken from culture after CMV antigen stimulation. Source of these receptors: a human donor in good health (CMV status not recorded). Some clones in this sample may be carry-over from other donors' samples.

This chain connects TRBV7-9 to TRBJ2-1; D could derive from TRBD1 or TRBD2 (5 bases each). Germline CDR1 reads SEHNR; CDR2 reads FQNEAQ (reference sequence). Trimming cost V 1 base and J 4 bases, with 14 bases left between them. The CDR3 consists of 16 residues. This CDR3 reads CASSLEGRQLYNEQFF. In nucleotides, the CDR3 is TGTGCCAGCAGCTTAGAGGGACGACAGCTATACAATGAGCAGTTCTTC.

The DNA of the CDR3 is TGTGCCAGCAGTTCCCCCACTAGCGGGAGGTACCAAGAGACCCAGTACTTC. This encodes CASSSPTSGRYQETQYF. This chain joins TRBV28 and TRBJ2-5, with 12 bases aligning to TRBD2. Trimming at V came to 4 bases and at J to 0 bases, leaving 6 bases not matched to a gene. CDR3 length: 17 residues. The germline V gene has CDR1 MDHEN and CDR2 SYDVKM.

This clonotype was found a few times. This chain uses TRBV20-1 with TRBJ2-7; the D is unclear. The CDR3 covers 16 residues. V was clipped by 1 base and J by 1 base, with 17 bases between them. Germline V gives CDR1 DFQATT, CDR2 SNEGSKA (reference sequence). CDR3 bases: TGCAGTGCTAGAGGGGTCAGAAAGCACCTATCCTACGAGCAGTACTTC. Amino acid sequence: CSARGVRKHLSYEQYF.

This clonotype has at least ten counts. V usage is TRBV7-8 and J usage is TRBJ1-4; 8 bases fit TRBD1. Germline V gives CDR1 SGHVS, CDR2 FQNEAQ. With 1 base clipped from V and 5 bases from J, the junction kept 9 bases outside the gene matches. The CDR3 has 17 amino acids. The CDR3 DNA is TGTGCCAGCAGCTTAGATTCTTCGTACAGGGGGAATGAAAAACTGTTTTTT. Translating it yields CASSLDSSYRGNEKLFF. Complete variable domain (other parts from reference TRBV7-8 and TRBJ1-4): GAGVSQSPRYKVAKRGQDVALRCDPISGHVSLFWYQQALGQGPEFLTYFQNEAQLDKSGLPSDRFFAERPEGSVSTLKIQRTQQEDSAVYLCASSLDSSYRGNEKLFFGSGTQLSVL.

The gene calls are TRBV19 and TRBJ1-2; a weak D match, TRBD1 (6 bases). Germline CDR1 and CDR2: LNHDA and SQIVND (reference sequence). Trimming took off 3 bases at V and 10 bases at J, with 12 bases between the two ends. The CDR3 is made up of 12 amino acids. The CDR3 bases are TGTGCCAGTAGTATTCAACAGGGACCCTACACCTTC. Encoded protein: CASSIQQGPYTF.

This clonotype was seen more than once but under ten times. V and J are TRBV7-3 and TRBJ1-5; D unresolved. In germline, CDR1 is SGHTA, CDR2 FQGTGA. Trimming stripped 5 bases from V and 0 bases from J, with 20 bases between. The length of the CDR3 is 18 residues. This CDR3 is CASSKTRGNRYSNQPQHF. CDR3 nucleotides: TGTGCCAGCAGCAAGACGCGGGGTAACAGATATAGCAATCAGCCCCAGCATTTT.

The sample holds many counts of this clonotype. The V gene is TRBV20-1, the J gene TRBJ1-2; tentative D call: TRBD1 (5 bases). Germline loops: CDR1 DFQATT, CDR2 SNEGSKA (reference sequence). This CDR3 is 12 amino acids long. V lost 5 bases, J lost 4 bases, and 11 bases lay in between. CDR3: CSAWGVSYGYTF. The CDR3 DNA reads as TGCAGTGCTTGGGGGGTCTCCTATGGCTACACCTTC.

Here the CDR3 reads CASSLTGLLGSWDEQFF. Here the CDR3 DNA reads TGTGCCAGCAGCCTAACAGGGTTACTAGGATCTTGGGATGAGCAGTTCTTC. V gene TRBV5-6 combines with J gene TRBJ2-1, with D possibly TRBD1 on 6 matching bases. CDR1 is SGHDT and CDR2 is YYEEEE in the germline V gene. This CDR3 spans 17 amino acids. V gave up 4 bases and J gave up 8 bases, with 25 bases separating them.

CDR3: CASSLREGAYYNEQFF. CDR3 nucleotide sequence: TGTGCCAGCAGTTTAAGGGAGGGGGCCTACTACAATGAGCAGTTCTTC. The rearrangement uses TRBV12-3 or TRBV12-4 and TRBJ2-1; either TRBD1 or TRBD2 may supply D (7 bases each). The CDR3 loop spans 16 amino acids. V lost 2 bases and J 3 bases, leaving 14 bases between the germline ends.

The chain carries TRBV12-3 or TRBV12-4 and TRBJ2-7, with a tentative D call TRBD1 (5 bases). V lost 5 bases and J 2 bases, leaving 16 bases between the germline ends. The CDR3 is 15 residues long. The CDR3 region has the DNA TGTGCCAGCAGTCGCATCAGGGAAAGTGCCTACGAGCAGTACTTC. Translating gives CASSRIRESAYEQYF.

This clonotype has more than one count but fewer than ten. V is TRBV7-6 and J is TRBJ2-2; D might be TRBD1 (5 bases). V was pared by 1 base and J by 6 bases, with 15 bases between. Germline V gene sequence: CDR1 SGHVS, CDR2 FNYEAQ. The CDR3 spans 16 residues. In nucleotides, the CDR3 is TGTGCCAGCAGCTTAGGGGGCGTATTAGGTTCCGGGGAGCTGTTTTTT. Translating it yields CASSLGGVLGSGELFF.

This clonotype has more than one count but fewer than ten. The rearrangement joins TRBV12-3 or TRBV12-4 to TRBJ1-1; a possible D gene is TRBD1 (6 bases). V lost 5 bases, J lost 2 bases, and 12 bases lay in between. This CDR3 is built from 14 residues. This CDR3 is CASSGDTPNTEAFF. CDR3 coding DNA: TGTGCCAGCAGTGGGGACACCCCAAACACTGAAGCTTTCTTT.

This clonotype occurred once. The chain links TRBV10-3 to TRBJ2-1, with 8 bases aligning to TRBD2. This CDR3 comprises 13 residues. The trim removed 7 bases at V and 6 bases at J, leaving 5 bases unmatched. Germline V gives CDR1 ENHRY, CDR2 SYGVKD. This CDR3 reads CAITDSGINEQFF. The CDR3 nucleotides are TGTGCCATCACGGATAGCGGGATCAATGAGCAGTTCTTC.

V is TRBV7-8 and J is TRBJ1-1; 9 nucleotides match TRBD1. Germline V CDR1 and CDR2: SGHVS, FQNEAQ. With V trimmed by 5 bases and J by 3 bases, 4 bases remained unmatched. This CDR3 has 14 residues. In DNA form, the CDR3 reads TGTGCCAGCAGCGAGACAGGGGGTTACACTGAAGCTTTCTTT. Protein product: CASSETGGYTEAFF.

There are a few counts of this clonotype. Written as DNA, the CDR3 is TGTGCCAGCAGTGAAAAGTTTCCGACCTACAATGAGCAGTTCTTC. Amino acid sequence: CASSEKFPTYNEQFF. The chain combines TRBV6-1 with TRBJ2-1; D is uncertain. Germline V lookup: CDR1 MNHNS, CDR2 SASEGT. V lost 2 bases and J 2 bases, leaving 10 bases between the germline ends. This CDR3 contains 15 residues.

The chain is built from TRBV28 and TRBJ2-7, with 9 bases matching TRBD1. The V gene's germline CDR1 is MDHEN and CDR2 SYDVKM. Trimming took 3 bases from V and 2 from J; bases not matched to a gene: 8. The CDR3 extends over 16 amino acids. CDR3 nucleotide sequence: TGTGCCAGCAGTTTTCTGCCCGGGACAGGGACCTACGAGCAGTACTTC. Protein sequence: CASSFLPGTGTYEQYF.